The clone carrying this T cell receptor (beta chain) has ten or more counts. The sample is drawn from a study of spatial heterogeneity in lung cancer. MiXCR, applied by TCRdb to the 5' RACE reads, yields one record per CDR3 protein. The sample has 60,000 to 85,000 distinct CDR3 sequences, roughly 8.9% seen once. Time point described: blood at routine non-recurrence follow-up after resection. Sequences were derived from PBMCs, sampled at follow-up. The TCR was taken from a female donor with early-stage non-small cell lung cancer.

CDR3 region: CATSDPGRTTEAFF. For the CDR3, the DNA is TGTGCCACCAGTGACCCGGGACGGACCACTGAAGCTTTCTTT. The chain is built from TRBV24-1 and TRBJ1-1, with D tentatively TRBD1 (5 bases). CDR3 length: 14 residues. The germline V gene encodes CDR1 KGHDR and CDR2 SFDVKD. V lost 4 bases and J lost 4, with 12 bases in between.